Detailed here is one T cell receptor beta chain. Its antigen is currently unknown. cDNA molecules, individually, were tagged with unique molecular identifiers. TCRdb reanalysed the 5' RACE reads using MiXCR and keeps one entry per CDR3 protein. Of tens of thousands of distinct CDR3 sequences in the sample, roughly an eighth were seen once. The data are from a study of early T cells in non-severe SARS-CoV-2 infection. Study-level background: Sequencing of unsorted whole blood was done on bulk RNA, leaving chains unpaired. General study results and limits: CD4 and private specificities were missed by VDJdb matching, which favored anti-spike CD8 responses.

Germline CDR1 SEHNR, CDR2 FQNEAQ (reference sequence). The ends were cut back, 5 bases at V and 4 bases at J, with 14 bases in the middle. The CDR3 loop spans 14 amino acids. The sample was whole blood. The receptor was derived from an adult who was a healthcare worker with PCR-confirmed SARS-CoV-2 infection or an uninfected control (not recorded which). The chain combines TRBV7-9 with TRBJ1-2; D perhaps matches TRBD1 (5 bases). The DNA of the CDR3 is TGTGCCAGCAGCCCCACGGGGGGTCCCTATGGCTACACCTTC. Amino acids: CASSPTGGPYGYTF.